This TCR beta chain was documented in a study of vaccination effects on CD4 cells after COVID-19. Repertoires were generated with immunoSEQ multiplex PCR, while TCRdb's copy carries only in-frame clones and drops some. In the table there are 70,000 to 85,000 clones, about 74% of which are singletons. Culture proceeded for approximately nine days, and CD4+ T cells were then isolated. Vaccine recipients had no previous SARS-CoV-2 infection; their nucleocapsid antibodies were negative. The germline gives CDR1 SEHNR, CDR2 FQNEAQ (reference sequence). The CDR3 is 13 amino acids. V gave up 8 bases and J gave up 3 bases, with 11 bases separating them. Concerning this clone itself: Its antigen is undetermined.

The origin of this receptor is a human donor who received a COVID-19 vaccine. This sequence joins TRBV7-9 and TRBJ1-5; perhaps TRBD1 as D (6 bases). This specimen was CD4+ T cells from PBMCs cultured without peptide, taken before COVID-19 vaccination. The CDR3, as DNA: TGTGCCAGCTCACAGGGCCACAATCAGCCCCAGCATTTT. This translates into CASSQGHNQPQHF.